This T cell receptor beta chain was retrieved from a study of blood T cell repertoires in COVID-19 (dated by TCRdb to 2019 to 2021). Regarding the complete study: Samples covering the acute and convalescent phases of COVID-19 were provided by collaborators in the United States, Italy and Spain. The material from the prospective study consisted of cDNA or gDNA derived from T cells, B-cell-depleted T cells, or PBMCs. Deeply sampled blood TCRbeta repertoires from subjects exposed to, actively infected with, or recovered from COVID-19 were included in the dataset. The repertoires were made available in a free public database intended to serve as a resource for research on the immune response to SARS-CoV-2. Samples were obtained from the ongoing ImmuneRACE study (first 160 participants) and from 950 to 1,500 subjects provided by 6 global collaborators. The sample metadata nearly always contained a de-identified subject ID, COVID-19 status, age in years and sex. HLA class I and class II types, where available, came from metadata supplied by the sample provider rather than from assay-based typing. Broad study findings and their caveats: Clinical and demographic metadata were provided uncurated, with the amount varying by source and participant.

TCRbeta CDR3 regions were amplified from genomic DNA using the immunoSEQ Assay, a bias-controlled multiplex PCR. Under the source paper's analysis protocol: The number of nucleated cells in each sample was estimated from the amplification of reference gene primers within the assay. To quantify the absolute abundance of each unique TCRbeta CDR3 rearrangement, sequence reads were collapsed and filtered. For each sample, productive Simpson clonality was calculated as the square root of Simpson's diversity index over productive rearrangements. In its TCRdb copy, this immuneACCESS table keeps in-frame sequences only and misses some clones. Where compared with another copy, unresolved V genes explain less than half of these, and the others have no known cause. V and J calls plus clone size are reproduced from that table; the DNA served to infer D and trimming. A total of approximately 350,000 clones appear in this sample, about four fifths of them only once. The top ten clonotypes cover 5% to 6% of the sample.

Concerning this clone itself: The antigen it binds to is not known. No much larger clone exists at a distance of one base, and base qualities are not known. At the DNA level, this CDR3 is encoded by other sequences in the same sample as well.

Participants in the prospective study were enrolled through a virtual design, were aged roughly 18 to 100 years, and lived in 24 United States geographic areas. Cohort assignment in the prospective study relied on participant-reported clinical history from a screening survey and a study questionnaire. Recovered participants in ImmuneRACE Cohort 3 were defined by two consecutive negative NP/OP PCR tests, clearance by a healthcare professional, or resolution of symptoms. Each participant in the prospective study had whole blood, serum and a nasopharyngeal or oropharyngeal swab collected by mobile phlebotomists. Additional blood draws and questionnaires over an approximately two-month period could optionally be provided by prospective study participants. Before DNA extraction, prospective study blood samples were shipped either frozen or at room temperature. This receptor was taken from a woman between 45 and 65 years old who had recovered from COVID-19. Sequencing input: PBMCs or T cells enriched from blood (not recorded which).

The CDR3 is CASSLAGNYGYTF. The DNA sequence is as follows: TGTGCCAGCAGCTTAGCAGGGAACTATGGCTACACCTTC. Here the chain combines TRBV5-5 and TRBJ1-2; TRBD1 is a weak D gene call, 5 bases matching. V and J lose 2 bases and 2 bases, and a span of 7 bases separates them. The germline V gene (reference sequence) gives CDR1 as SGHKS and CDR2 as YYEKEE. From the cysteine up to the phenylalanine, the CDR3 has a length of 13 residues. The DNA shown is the 39-base CDR3, in frame from base 1.